This TCR beta chain was sequenced in a study of graft-versus-host responses after intestinal transplantation. The data were produced by immunoSEQ multiplex PCR, yet TCRdb's version contains in-frame clones alone and is incomplete. The sample holds about 93,000 clones, around 93% seen once. Germline CDR1 and CDR2: SEHNR and FQNEAQ (reference sequence). The CDR3 has 19 residues. Trimming removed 5 bases at V and 4 bases at J, with 24 bases between. About this clone: Antigen: not known.

Study-wide findings and caveats: GvH clones occurred in recipient marrow; some first appeared in ileum or blood. Circulating GvH clone levels at their peak were associated with HvG declines (early post-transplant).

The sequence was obtained from a human donor who received an intestinal transplant. The starting material was unstimulated CD8+ T cells sorted from spleen or lymph node cells, obtained before intestinal transplant. This chain links TRBV7-9 with TRBJ2-6; D is perhaps TRBD1 (5 bases). The CDR3 DNA reads TGTGCCAGCAGCCACGATCACAGGACGGATGTAAACGGGGCCAACGTCCTGACTTTC. Residues: CASSHDHRTDVNGANVLTF.